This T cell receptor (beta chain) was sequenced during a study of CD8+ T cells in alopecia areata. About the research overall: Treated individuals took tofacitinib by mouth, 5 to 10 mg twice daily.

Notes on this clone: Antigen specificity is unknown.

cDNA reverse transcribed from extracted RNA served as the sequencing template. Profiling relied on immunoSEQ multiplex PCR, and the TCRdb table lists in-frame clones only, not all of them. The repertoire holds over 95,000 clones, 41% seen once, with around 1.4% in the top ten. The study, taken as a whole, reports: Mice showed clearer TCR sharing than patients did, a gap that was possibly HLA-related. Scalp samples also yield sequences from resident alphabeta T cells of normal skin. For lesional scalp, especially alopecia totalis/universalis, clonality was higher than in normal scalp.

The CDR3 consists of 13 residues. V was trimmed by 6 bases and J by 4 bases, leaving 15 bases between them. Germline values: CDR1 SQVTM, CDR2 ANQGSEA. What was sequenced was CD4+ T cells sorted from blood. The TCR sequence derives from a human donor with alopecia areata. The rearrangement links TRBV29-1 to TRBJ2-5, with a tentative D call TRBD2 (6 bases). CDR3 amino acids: CSVLALGRETQYF. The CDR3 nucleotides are TGCAGCGTCCTAGCGCTGGGGCGAGAGACCCAGTACTTC. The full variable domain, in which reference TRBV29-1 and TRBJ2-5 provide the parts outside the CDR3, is SAVISQKPSRDICQRGTSLTIQCQVDSQVTMMFWYRQQPGQSLTLIATANQGSEATYESGFVIDKFPISRPNLTFSTLTVSNMSPEDSSIYLCSVLALGRETQYFGPGTRLLVL.